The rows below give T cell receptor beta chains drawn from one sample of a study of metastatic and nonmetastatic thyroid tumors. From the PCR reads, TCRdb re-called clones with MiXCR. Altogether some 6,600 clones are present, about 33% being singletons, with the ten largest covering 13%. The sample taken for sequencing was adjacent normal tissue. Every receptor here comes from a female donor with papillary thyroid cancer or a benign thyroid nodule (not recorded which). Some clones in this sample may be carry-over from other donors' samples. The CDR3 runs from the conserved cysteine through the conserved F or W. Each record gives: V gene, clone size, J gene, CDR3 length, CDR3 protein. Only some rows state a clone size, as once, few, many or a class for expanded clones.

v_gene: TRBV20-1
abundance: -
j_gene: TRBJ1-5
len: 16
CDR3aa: CSASQGHLYSNQPQHF

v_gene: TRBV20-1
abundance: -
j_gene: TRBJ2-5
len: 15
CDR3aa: CSAASGGRAERTQYF

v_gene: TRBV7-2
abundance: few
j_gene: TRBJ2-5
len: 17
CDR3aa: CASSPILSLAGGETQYF

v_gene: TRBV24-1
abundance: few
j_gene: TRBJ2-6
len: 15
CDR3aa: CATRPTGPGANVLTF

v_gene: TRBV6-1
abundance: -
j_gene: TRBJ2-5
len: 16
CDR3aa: CASSEKRTVSQETQYF

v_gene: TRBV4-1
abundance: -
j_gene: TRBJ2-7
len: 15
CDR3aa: CASSQDFQGANEQYF

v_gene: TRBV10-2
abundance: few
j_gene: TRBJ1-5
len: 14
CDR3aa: CATGQDYSNQPQHF

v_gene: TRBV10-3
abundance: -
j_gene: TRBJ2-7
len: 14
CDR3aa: CAISSGTDSYEQYF

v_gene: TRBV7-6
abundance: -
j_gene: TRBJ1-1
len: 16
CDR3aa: CSSSPPPGRDHTEAFF

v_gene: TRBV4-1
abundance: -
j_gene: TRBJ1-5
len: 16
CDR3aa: CASSQGSGSGYQPQHF

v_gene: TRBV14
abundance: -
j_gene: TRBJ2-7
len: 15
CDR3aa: CASSQDPDSSYEQYF

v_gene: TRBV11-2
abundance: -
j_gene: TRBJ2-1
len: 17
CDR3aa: CASTPTSGATSYNEQFF

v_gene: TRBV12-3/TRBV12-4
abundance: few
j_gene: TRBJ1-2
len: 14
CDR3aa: CASSLLDRWAGYTF

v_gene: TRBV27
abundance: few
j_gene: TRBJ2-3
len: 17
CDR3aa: CASSFTRTGKFTDTQYF

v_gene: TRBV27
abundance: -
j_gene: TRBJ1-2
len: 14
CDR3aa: CASSYIDRGGGYTF

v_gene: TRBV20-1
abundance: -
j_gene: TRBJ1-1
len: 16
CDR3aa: CSARDILGGEWTEAFF

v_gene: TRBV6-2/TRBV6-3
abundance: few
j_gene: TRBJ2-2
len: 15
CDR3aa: CASRGGSANTVELFF

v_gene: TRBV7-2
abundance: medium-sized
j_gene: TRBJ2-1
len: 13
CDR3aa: CASSLDNPGGQFF

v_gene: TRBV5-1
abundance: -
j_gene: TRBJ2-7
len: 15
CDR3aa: CASSRDRSGSYEQYF

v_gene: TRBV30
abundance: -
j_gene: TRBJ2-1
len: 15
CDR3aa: CAWTEGSGRADEQFF

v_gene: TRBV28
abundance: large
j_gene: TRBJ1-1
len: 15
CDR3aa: CASRFLRDRGTEAFF

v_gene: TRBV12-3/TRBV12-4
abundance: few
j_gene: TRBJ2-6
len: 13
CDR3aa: CASRDAGANVLTF

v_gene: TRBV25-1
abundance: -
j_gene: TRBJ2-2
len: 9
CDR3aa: CATTGELFF

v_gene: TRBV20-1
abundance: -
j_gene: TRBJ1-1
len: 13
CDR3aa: CSALGQRNTEAFF

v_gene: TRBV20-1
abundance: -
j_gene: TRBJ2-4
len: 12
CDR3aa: CSVRREGNIQYF

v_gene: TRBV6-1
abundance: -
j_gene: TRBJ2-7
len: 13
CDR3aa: CATSRGRFYEQYF

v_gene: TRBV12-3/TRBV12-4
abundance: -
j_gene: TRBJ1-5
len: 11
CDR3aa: CASIRNQPQHF

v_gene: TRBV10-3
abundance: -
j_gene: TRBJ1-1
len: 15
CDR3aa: CAISVLAGPNTEAFF

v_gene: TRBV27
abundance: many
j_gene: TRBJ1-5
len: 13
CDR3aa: CASSAWRNQPQHF

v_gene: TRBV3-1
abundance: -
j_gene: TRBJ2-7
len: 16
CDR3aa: CASSRGGRPHLYEQYF

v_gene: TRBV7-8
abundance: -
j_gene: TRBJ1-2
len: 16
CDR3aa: CASSGTGGALQNGYTF

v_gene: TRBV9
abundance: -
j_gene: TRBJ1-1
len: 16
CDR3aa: CASSESAQRLDTEAFF

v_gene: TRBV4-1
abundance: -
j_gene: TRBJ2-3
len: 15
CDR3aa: CASSQEKGGTDTQYF

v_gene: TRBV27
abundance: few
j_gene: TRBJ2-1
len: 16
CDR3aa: CASSFGGVSSYNEQFF

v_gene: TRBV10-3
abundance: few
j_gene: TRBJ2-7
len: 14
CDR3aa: CAISSGTTPYEQYF

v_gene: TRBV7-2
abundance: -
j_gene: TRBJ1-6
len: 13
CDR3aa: CASSLAADSALHF

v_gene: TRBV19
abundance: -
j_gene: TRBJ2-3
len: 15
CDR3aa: CASSVQGAVTDTQYF

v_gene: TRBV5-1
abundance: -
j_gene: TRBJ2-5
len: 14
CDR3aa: CASSTAAYQETQYF

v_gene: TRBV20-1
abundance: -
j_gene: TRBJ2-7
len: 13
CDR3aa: CSARLGGTYEQYF

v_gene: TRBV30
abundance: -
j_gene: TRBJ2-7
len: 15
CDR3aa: CAWTSGRGLAYEQYF

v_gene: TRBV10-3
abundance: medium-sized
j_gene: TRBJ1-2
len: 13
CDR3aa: CAISWGTGYGYTF

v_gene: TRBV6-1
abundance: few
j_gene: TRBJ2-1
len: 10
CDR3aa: CASSEYEQFF

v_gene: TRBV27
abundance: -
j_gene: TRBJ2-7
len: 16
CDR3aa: CASSPRGLAYSYEQYF

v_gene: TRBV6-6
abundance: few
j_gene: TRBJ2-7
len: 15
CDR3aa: CASSYSRAATNEQYF

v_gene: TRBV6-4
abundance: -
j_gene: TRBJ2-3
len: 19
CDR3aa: CASSDLPNRDRTSTDTQYF

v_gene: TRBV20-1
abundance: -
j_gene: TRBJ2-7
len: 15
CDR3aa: CSARDPGAMIYEQYF

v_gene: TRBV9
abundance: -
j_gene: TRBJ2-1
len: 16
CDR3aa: CASSSRTSTIHNEQFF

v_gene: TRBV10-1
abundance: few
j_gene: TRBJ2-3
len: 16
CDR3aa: CASSEYRGDGTDTQYF

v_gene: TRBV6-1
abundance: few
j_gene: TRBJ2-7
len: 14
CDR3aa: CASRTGLLSYEQYF

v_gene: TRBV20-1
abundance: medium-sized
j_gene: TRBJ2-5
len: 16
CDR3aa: CSATPSGGRYQETQYF